These 27 T cell receptor beta chains were sequenced from one sample in a study of CD4 T cells in relation to SARS-CoV-2 and coronaviruses. The unexposed donors gave CD4+ T cells in about 2011-2018, prior to COVID-19. Isolation of CD4+ T cells took place after less than 11 days in culture. Here immunoSEQ multiplex PCR was the method, and the copy in TCRdb shows in-frame clones only, minus some. The sample consists of 25,000 or so clones, about four fifths of them appearing once. Antigens of these TCRs are unknown. The sample consisted of CD4+ T cells from PBMCs, cultured in vitro. These receptors were taken from a human donor in good health.

The chain joins TRBV24-1 to TRBJ2-1, with 9 nucleotides matching TRBD2. The ends lost 0 bases at V and 6 bases at J; junction bases unmatched: 5. This CDR3 comprises 16 residues. Germline V gene lookup returns CDR1 KGHDR and CDR2 SFDVKD. CDR3 in amino acids: CATSDLVSGSVNEQFF. The DNA for the CDR3 is TGTGCCACCAGTGATTTGGTTAGCGGGAGTGTCAATGAGCAGTTCTTC.

The chain carries TRBV3-1 (or the pseudogene TRBV3-2) and TRBJ1-1; no definite D call. The CDR3 covers 14 residues. V was clipped by 4 bases and J by 8 bases, with 17 bases between them. Per germline, CDR1 LGHDT and CDR2 YNNKEL (reference sequence). The CDR3 coding sequence is TGTGCCAGCAGCCCTACTTCTCGAGGGCAGGAAGCTTTCTTT. Its translation: CASSPTSRGQEAFF.

This chain uses TRBV5-1 with TRBJ2-3, with TRBD2 identical over 10 bases. The ends lost 3 bases at V and 0 bases at J; junction bases unmatched: 4. This CDR3 comprises 16 residues. CDR1 is SGHRS, CDR2 YFSETQ, per germline. CDR3 amino acids: CASSSLTSGSTDTQYF. CDR3 in DNA: TGCGCCAGCAGCTCCCTGACTAGCGGGAGCACAGATACGCAGTATTTT. Full variable domain (outside the CDR3, taken from reference TRBV5-1 and TRBJ2-3): KAGVTQTPRYLIKTRGQQVTLSCSPISGHRSVSWYQQTPGQGLQFLFEYFSETQRNKGNFPGRFSGRQFSNSRSEMNVSTLELGDSALYLCASSSLTSGSTDTQYFGPGTRLTVL.

This clone has only one observation. The V and J genes are TRBV18 and TRBJ2-3, with 7 nucleotides matching TRBD1. CDR1 is KGHSH, CDR2 LQKENI, per germline. Losses at the gene ends were 4 bases for V and 0 bases for J; bases not matched to a gene: 7. This CDR3 spans 16 amino acids. CDR3 protein: CASSLRTGTSTDTQYF. The CDR3 DNA sequence: TGTGCCAGCTCACTGAGGACAGGTACTAGCACAGATACGCAGTATTTT.

The V and J genes are TRBV19 and TRBJ1-5; the match to TRBD1 covers 10 bases. Germline CDR1 LNHDA, CDR2 SQIVND (reference sequence). This CDR3 is 16 amino acids long. Trimming at V came to 5 bases and at J to 7 bases, leaving 11 bases not matched to a gene. The chain's CDR3 is CASSPPGQGVGQPQHF. The CDR3 nucleotides read TGTGCCAGTAGTCCCCCCGGACAGGGGGTGGGACAGCCCCAGCATTTT.

J is TRBJ1-2 and V is TRBV27; no clear D gene. This CDR3 is built from 12 residues. The germline gives CDR1 MNHEY, CDR2 SMNVEV (reference sequence). The ends were cut back, 7 bases at V and 3 bases at J, with 9 bases in the middle. The CDR3 protein is CASKGGYYGYTF. The CDR3 bases are TGTGCCAGCAAGGGCGGCTACTATGGCTACACCTTC.

The chain couples TRBV9 to TRBJ2-7; TRBD1 agrees at 10 bases. CDR3 length equals 16 residues. Germline-derived CDR1 and CDR2 are SGDLS and YYNGEE. The ends lost 2 bases at V and 2 bases at J; junction bases unmatched: 7. CDR3 in amino acids: CASSVDPGQGPYEQYF. CDR3 DNA: TGTGCCAGCAGCGTGGATCCGGGACAGGGGCCCTACGAGCAGTACTTC.

The chain carries TRBV25-1 and TRBJ2-7, with a tentative D call TRBD2 (6 bases). CDR1 is MGHDK, CDR2 SYGVNS, per germline. CDR3 length: 16 residues. The V gene lost 4 bases and the J gene lost 3 bases, with 19 bases spanning the gap. The DNA for the CDR3 is TGTGCCAGCAGTGCCGACGCGGGACGGACGAACTACGAGCAGTACTTC. The encoded protein is CASSADAGRTNYEQYF.

V gene TRBV3-1 (or the pseudogene TRBV3-2) combines with J gene TRBJ1-6; maybe TRBD1 (5 bases). The CDR3 has 14 residues. Trimming cost V 1 base and J 6 bases, with 7 bases left between them. Germline loops: CDR1 LGHDT, CDR2 YNNKEL (reference sequence). DNA for the CDR3: TGTGCCAGCAGCCAAGCTCAGGGTAATTCACCCCTCCACTTT. This translates into CASSQAQGNSPLHF.

DNA of the CDR3: TGCGCCAGCAGCTACCGGGACGGCACAGATACGCAGTATTTT. Encoded protein: CASSYRDGTDTQYF. This rearrangement joins TRBV5-1 to TRBJ2-3; D may be TRBD1 or TRBD2 (5 bases each). There are 14 residues in the CDR3. Trimming shortened V by 3 bases and J by 1 base, and 9 bases separated the two germline ends. The germline V gene encodes CDR1 SGHRS and CDR2 YFSETQ.

This clone was observed a few times. This chain joins TRBV11-2 and TRBJ2-1; 13 bases are shared with TRBD2. The germline CDR1 and CDR2 sequences are SGHAT and FQNNGV. V gave up 1 base and J gave up 13 bases; unmatched junction bases: 4. The CDR3 loop spans 14 amino acids. The CDR3 region has the DNA TGTGCCAGCAGCTTAGGACTAGCGGGAGGCATCCAGTTCTTC. This translates into CASSLGLAGGIQFF.

The rearrangement joins TRBV9 to TRBJ2-7; the match to TRBD2 covers 10 bases. J was trimmed by 0 bases and V by 0 bases; bases with no gene match: 3. Germline V gives CDR1 SGDLS, CDR2 YYNGEE. CDR3 size: 16 residues. CDR3 bases: TGTGCCAGCAGCGTAGGGCCTAGCGGGAGCTCCTACGAGCAGTACTTC. It is translated as CASSVGPSGSSYEQYF.

This clone came up a few times. The CDR3 DNA follows: TGCGCCAGCACCCCAGCGGGGCAGGGCCAAGGGAACACCATATATTTT. It is translated as CASTPAGQGQGNTIYF. The chain has TRBV5-1 and TRBJ1-3, with D perhaps matching TRBD1 (5 bases). V was clipped by 6 bases and J by 7 bases, with 23 bases between them. The CDR3 totals 16 residues. Germline V lookup: CDR1 SGHRS, CDR2 YFSETQ.

This chain links TRBV19 with TRBJ1-1; D not resolved. The CDR3 is 14 residues long. Trimming cost V 2 bases and J 2 bases, with 9 bases left between them. Germline CDR1 LNHDA, CDR2 SQIVND (reference sequence). The CDR3 loop reads CASSITGPNTEAFF. The CDR3 DNA reads TGTGCCAGTAGTATAACCGGTCCCAACACTGAAGCTTTCTTT. Full variable domain (remainder filled in from reference TRBV19 and TRBJ1-1): DGGITQSPKYLFRKEGQNVTLSCEQNLNHDAMYWYRQDPGQGLRLIYYSQIVNDFQKGDIAEGYSVSREKKESFPLTVTSAQKNPTAFYLCASSITGPNTEAFFGQGTRLTVV.

This chain joins TRBV5-1 and TRBJ1-6, with a weak D call TRBD1 (5 bases). The germline V gene encodes CDR1 SGHRS and CDR2 YFSETQ. V was cut by 5 bases and J by 7 bases, with 13 bases left in between. The CDR3 has 14 amino acids. The CDR3 region is CASRQGQMNSPLHF. The CDR3 nucleotides are TGCGCCAGCAGGCAGGGTCAGATGAATTCACCCCTCCACTTT. The full variable domain, completed using reference TRBV5-1 and TRBJ1-6, is KAGVTQTPRYLIKTRGQQVTLSCSPISGHRSVSWYQQTPGQGLQFLFEYFSETQRNKGNFPGRFSGRQFSNSRSEMNVSTLELGDSALYLCASRQGQMNSPLHFGNGTRLTVT.

The rearrangement uses TRBV25-1 and TRBJ1-5, with D unclear. Trimming took 6 bases from V and 7 from J, leaving 13 bases between them. The CDR3 is 13 amino acids. The germline V gene has CDR1 MGHDK and CDR2 SYGVNS. CDR3 sequence reads: CASRASFDQPQHF. The CDR3 DNA follows: TGTGCCAGCAGGGCAAGTTTTGACCAGCCCCAGCATTTT.

The J gene is TRBJ1-1, the V gene TRBV19; the D gene is possibly TRBD1 (5 bases). With 1 base removed from V and 3 bases from J, the gap between germline ends came to 15 bases. The CDR3 loop spans 16 amino acids. Germline V CDR1 and CDR2: LNHDA, SQIVND (reference sequence). The CDR3 loop reads CASSIVGQGRHTEAFF. The CDR3 coding sequence is TGTGCCAGTAGTATAGTTGGGCAGGGACGGCACACTGAAGCTTTCTTT.

J is TRBJ2-3 and V is TRBV5-1, with 7 nucleotides matching TRBD1. Germline loops: CDR1 SGHRS, CDR2 YFSETQ. This CDR3 is 14 amino acids long. The V gene end was trimmed by 3 bases and the J gene end by 4 bases; junction bases not matched to a gene: 5. CDR3 sequence reads: CASSSRQGPDTQYF. The CDR3 region has the DNA TGCGCCAGCAGCTCCCGACAGGGCCCAGATACGCAGTATTTT.

This clone is classed as large. This chain joins TRBV18 and TRBJ2-2, with a tentative D call TRBD2 (5 bases). CDR3 size: 17 residues. The ends were cut back, 3 bases at V and 4 bases at J, with 18 bases in the middle. Germline CDR1 is KGHSH and CDR2 is LQKENI. CDR3 coding DNA: TGTGCCAGCTCACCTTTTTTATCCAGAGGGTCCACCGGGGAGCTGTTTTTT. As protein: CASSPFLSRGSTGELFF.

The CDR3 loop is CASSLPPAVALGEQFF. CDR3 in DNA: TGCGCCAGCAGCCTTCCGCCAGCGGTTGCGTTGGGTGAGCAGTTCTTC. This rearrangement joins TRBV5-1 to TRBJ2-1; a possible D gene is TRBD2 (5 bases). The CDR3 covers 16 residues. Per the germline V gene, CDR1 is SGHRS and CDR2 is YFSETQ. Trimming cost V 4 bases and J 9 bases, with 23 bases left between them.

This clone was counted only a few times. The rearrangement links TRBV30 to TRBJ1-6; 8 nucleotides line up with TRBD1. Germline V CDR1 and CDR2: GTSNPN, SVGIG (reference sequence). V gave up 4 bases and J gave up 7 bases; unmatched junction bases: 6. CDR3 length: 14 residues. The CDR3 here is CAWTGRGQNSPLHF. CDR3 coding DNA: TGTGCCTGGACGGGCAGGGGGCAAAATTCACCCCTCCACTTT.

The gene calls are TRBV30 and TRBJ1-4, with unresolved D. The CDR3 extends over 14 amino acids. V gave up 5 bases and J gave up 8 bases, with 18 bases separating them. From germline, CDR1 is GTSNPN and CDR2 SVGIG (reference sequence). The CDR3 sequence is CAWGASPFGEKLFF. CDR3 bases: TGTGCCTGGGGAGCCAGTCCTTTTGGAGAAAAACTGTTTTTT.

The chain uses TRBV6-5 and TRBJ2-7; 7 bases are a match to TRBD1. V lost 11 bases to trimming and J lost 2 bases; unmatched junction nucleotides: 12. This CDR3 contains 14 residues. The germline V gene encodes CDR1 MNHEY and CDR2 SVGAGI. DNA of the CDR3: TGTGCCGTCGAGGACAGGCGGAAAACCTACGAGCAGTACTTC. It is translated as CAVEDRRKTYEQYF.

This clone was counted between two and nine times. This CDR3 reads CAWSVGLHSGNTIYF. In DNA form, the CDR3 reads TGTGCCTGGAGCGTTGGACTTCACTCTGGAAACACCATATATTTT. The J gene is TRBJ1-3, the V gene TRBV30; no reliable D call. With 3 bases removed from V and 0 bases from J, the gap between germline ends came to 12 bases. Germline-derived CDR1 and CDR2 are GTSNPN and SVGIG (reference sequence). This CDR3 has 15 amino acids.

The chain links TRBV5-4 to TRBJ2-5; D call uncertain. The V end was cut by 3 bases, the J end by 4 bases, with 7 bases between. CDR1 is SGHNT, CDR2 YYREEE, per germline (reference sequence). The CDR3 totals 12 residues. DNA of the CDR3: TGTGCCAGCAGCTCCAGAGGAGAGACCCAGTACTTC. Translated: CASSSRGETQYF.

Only one count was recorded for this clone. V usage is TRBV14 and J usage is TRBJ1-1, with TRBD1 as a possible D gene (5 bases). Trimming pared 4 bases from V and 4 bases from J, leaving 19 bases between. Germline V gives CDR1 SGHDN, CDR2 FVKESK. The CDR3 totals 16 residues. The CDR3 nucleotides read TGTGCCAGCAGCCTAGGGCCAGGGTTATTCTCCACTGAAGCTTTCTTT. It codes for CASSLGPGLFSTEAFF.

This clone was seen a few times. The V call is TRBV6-5, the J call TRBJ1-3; D is uncertain. The V end lost 6 bases, the J end lost 0 bases, and 3 bases lay between the germline ends. Germline CDR1 reads MNHEY; CDR2 reads SVGAGI. The CDR3 is made up of 12 amino acids. The CDR3 nucleotides read TGTGCCAGCAGGAACTCTGGAAACACCATATATTTT. It translates to CASRNSGNTIYF.